The 23 T cell receptor beta chains given below trace back to one sample, sequenced in a study of Tregs in tolerant kidney transplant recipients. Mixed chimerism was transient after nonmyeloablative marrow transplants from related graft donors. TCRdb's table, derived via immunoSEQ multiplex PCR, lists solely in-frame clones and lacks some. With around 10,000 clones in the sample, the ten largest clones hold 20% to 30%. Sequences were derived from CD8+ T cells from blood (PBMCs), sampled 24 months after the transplant. These receptors were obtained from a human patient who received a combined kidney and bone marrow transplant. Some of the T cells might come from the graft donor.

Turning to this clone: The CDR3 end is not reached by the read, which stops 3 residues before it; the germline J gene fills it in. J is TRBJ2-7 and V is TRBV2, with 11 positions matching TRBD2. The V and J ends lost 7 bases and 2 bases, in that order; junction bases with no gene match: 7. The CDR3 is made up of 15 amino acids. In germline, CDR1 is SNHLY, CDR2 FYNNEI. This chain's CDR3 is CASKMGLAETYEQYF. CDR3 DNA (partial): TGTGCCAGCAAAATGGGACTAGCGGAGACCTACGAG.

Of note for this clone: The read comes to an end 3 residues before the CDR3 does, leaving the germline J gene to fill in the end. V gene TRBV7-3 combines with J gene TRBJ2-7, with D possibly matching TRBD2 (6 bases). Germline CDR1 reads SGHTA; CDR2 reads FQGTGA. CDR3 length: 13 residues. Trimming took 1 base from V and 3 from J, leaving 7 bases between them. CDR3 DNA, as far as it was read: TGTGCCAGCAGCTTAATCGGGGGCTACGAG. It translates to CASSLIGGYE. The whole CDR3 sequence reads CASSLIGGYEQYF.

A remark on this clone: The sequenced fragment ends 3 residues before the CDR3 boundary, so the rest is inferred from the germline J gene. The chain is built from TRBV19 and TRBJ2-1, with 11 bases matching TRBD2. The germline gives CDR1 LNHDA, CDR2 SQIVND (reference sequence). With 6 bases clipped from V and 4 bases from J, the junction kept 5 bases outside the gene matches. CDR3 length: 15 residues. CDR3 region: CASSRLAGLYNEQFF. The covered CDR3 bases are TGTGCCAGTAGCAGACTAGCGGGACTATACAATGAG.

About this clone itself: The read finishes 3 residues shy of the CDR3 end, and the germline J gene is used to complete it. This sequence joins TRBV30 and TRBJ2-1; no clear D gene. V was cut by 0 bases and J by 0 bases, with 9 bases left in between. This CDR3 has 15 amino acids. Looked up from germline, CDR1 is GTSNPN and CDR2 is SVGIG (reference sequence). The CDR3 protein is CAWSVPPSSYNEQFF. The covered CDR3 bases are TGTGCCTGGAGTGTACCCCCCAGCTCCTACAATGAG.

The CDR3 DNA, read in part, is TGTGCCAGCACCATCCTAGCGGGTTCCTACAATGAG. Amino acid sequence: CASTILAGSYNE. The CDR3 reads in full as CASTILAGSYNEQFF. The chain recombines TRBV2 with TRBJ2-1, with TRBD2 matching 8 bases. The read finishes 3 residues shy of the CDR3 end, and the germline J gene is used to complete it. Per the germline V gene, CDR1 is SNHLY and CDR2 is FYNNEI. The CDR3 extends over 15 amino acids. J gave up 1 base and V 7 bases, and 6 bases lay outside the gene matches.

Of note for this clone: Sequencing ends 3 residues short of the CDR3 end; the germline J gene provides the rest. The chain employs TRBV20-1 and TRBJ1-1; D not certain. Trimming took 3 bases from V and 2 from J, leaving 4 bases between them. There are 11 residues in the CDR3. Germline values: CDR1 DFQATT, CDR2 SNEGSKA (reference sequence). CDR3 bases read: TGCAGTGCTAGCCGTAACACTGAA. Amino acid sequence: CSASRNTE. The entire CDR3 sequence reads CSASRNTEAFF.

With respect to this clone: The read terminates 3 residues before the CDR3 end, so the remaining end is supplied by the germline J gene. The chain employs TRBV20-1 and TRBJ1-2, with 12 bases aligning to TRBD1. The CDR3 totals 15 residues. V shed 3 bases and J 1 base; nucleotides not matched to a gene: 3. Germline assignment: CDR1 DFQATT and CDR2 SNEGSKA (reference sequence). The DNA read from the CDR3 is TGCAGTGCTAGGGGGACAGGGGGCCTTAACTATGGC. It is translated as CSARGTGGLNYG. The whole CDR3 region reads CSARGTGGLNYGYTF.

Of note for this clone: The read comes to an end 3 residues before the CDR3 does, leaving the germline J gene to fill in the end. This sequence joins TRBV30 and TRBJ2-1; D uncertain. CDR3 length equals 13 residues. The V and J ends lost 0 bases and 6 bases respectively, with 9 bases between them. The germline gives CDR1 GTSNPN, CDR2 SVGIG (reference sequence). CDR3 DNA, as far as it was read: TGTGCCTGGAGTGTAGGGCCTCGCAATGAG. Protein sequence: CAWSVGPRNE. The complete CDR3 sequence is CAWSVGPRNEQFF.

For this clone: An end of the junction differs from the germline gene, which may be a read error. The read terminates 3 residues ahead of where the CDR3 ends, so the germline J gene completes it. This chain connects TRBV4-2 to TRBJ2-7, with a tentative D call TRBD1 (6 bases). The CDR3 is 14 amino acids. Germline CDR1 is LGHNA and CDR2 is YNFKEQ. CDR3 bases read: TGCGCCAGCAGCGTAAGGGAACAGGGCTACGAG. It encodes CASSVREQGYE. The CDR3 in full is CASSVREQGYEQYF.

Details on this clone: The missing CDR3 end, 3 residues past where the read stops, is filled in from the germline J gene. The chain has TRBV5-4 and TRBJ2-7; 7 nucleotides match TRBD1. Germline trimming cut 4 bases from V and 3 bases from J; bases unmatched to any gene: 10. CDR1 and CDR2 from the germline V gene are SGHNT and YYREEE (reference sequence). This CDR3 spans 15 amino acids. CDR3 DNA, as far as it was read: TGTGCCAGCAGCCCGAGGGACAGCGAATACTACGAG. Translation: CASSPRDSEYYE. The whole CDR3 region reads CASSPRDSEYYEQYF.

Concerning this clone: With the read ending 3 residues before the CDR3 end, the germline J gene is used to fill in that end. This chain uses TRBV6-1 with TRBJ1-2; the D gene is possibly TRBD1 (5 bases). From germline, CDR1 is MNHNS and CDR2 SASEGT. CDR3 size: 13 residues. The CDR3 reads CASSENQGLGYTF. CDR3 DNA, as far as it was read: TGTGCCAGCAGTGAAAACCAGGGTTTGGGC.

Note on this clone: Coverage ceases 3 residues before the CDR3 finishes, and the germline J gene fills in the end. The rearrangement joins TRBV20-1 to TRBJ2-2; unclear D gene. Germline assignment: CDR1 DFQATT and CDR2 SNEGSKA (reference sequence). The CDR3 runs to 12 residues. With 3 bases removed from V and 3 bases from J, the gap between germline ends came to 5 bases. Partial CDR3 DNA: TGCAGTGCTAGCTATTACACCGGGGAG. The encoded protein is CSASYYTGE. The whole CDR3 region reads CSASYYTGELFF.

Turning to this clone: The CDR3 end lies 3 residues beyond the end of the read and is filled in from the germline J gene. The rearrangement joins TRBV18 to TRBJ2-1; 7 bases fit TRBD1. CDR1 and CDR2 from the germline V gene are KGHSH and LQKENI. V dropped 5 bases and J dropped 5; count of bases not matched to a gene: 3. This CDR3 is 13 amino acids long. The CDR3 bases that were read are TGTGCCAGCTCATCAGACAGGGACAATGAG. Protein: CASSSDRDNE. The entire CDR3 is CASSSDRDNEQFF.

A word on this clone: Read sequence stops 3 residues before the CDR3 end, and the germline J gene provides the missing end. The V and J genes are TRBV5-6 and TRBJ1-1; D call uncertain. CDR1 and CDR2 from the germline V gene are SGHDT and YYEEEE. The V gene lost 0 bases and the J gene lost 1 base, with 7 bases spanning the gap. This CDR3 contains 14 residues. The CDR3 bases that were read are TGTGCCAGCAGCTTGGCCGCAGAGAACACTGAA. This sequence encodes CASSLAAENTE. In full, the CDR3 is CASSLAAENTEAFF.

The CDR3 sequence is CASSLGDSTYEQYF. The CDR3 bases that were read are TGTGCCAGCAGCTTGGGGGACAGCACCTACGAG. This chain links TRBV5-5 with TRBJ2-7; 7 bases match TRBD1. From the germline J gene comes the end of the CDR3, since the read stops 3 residues before it. Germline assignment: CDR1 SGHKS and CDR2 YYEKEE (reference sequence). V dropped 0 bases and J dropped 2; count of bases not matched to a gene: 2. This CDR3 spans 14 amino acids.

Comment on this clone: The read finishes 3 residues shy of the CDR3 end, and the germline J gene is used to complete it. The chain recombines TRBV7-9 with TRBJ2-3; D gene ambiguous. The length of the CDR3 is 13 residues. Germline CDR1 is SEHNR and CDR2 is FQNEAQ (reference sequence). Trimming cost V 5 bases and J 4 bases, with 10 bases left between them. The covered CDR3 bases are TGTGCCAGCAGCGCCGTAGTAGCAGATACG. This translates into CASSAVVADT. The full-length CDR3 reads as CASSAVVADTQYF.

About this clone itself: The CDR3 is cut off 3 residues early in the read; its end comes from the germline J gene. The chain couples TRBV2 to TRBJ2-5; TRBD2 matches at 8 bases. V gave up 6 bases and J gave up 5 bases; unmatched junction bases: 11. The germline gives CDR1 SNHLY, CDR2 FYNNEI. This CDR3 is built from 15 residues. The sequenced part of the CDR3 DNA is TGTGCCAGCAGCCCTGACCCCAGCGGGAGTGAGACC. Amino acid sequence: CASSPDPSGSET. The whole CDR3 sequence is CASSPDPSGSETQYF.

As concerns this clone: The read comes to an end 3 residues before the CDR3 does, leaving the germline J gene to fill in the end. V usage is TRBV5-1 and J usage is TRBJ2-1; 12 positions match TRBD2. With V trimmed by 3 bases and J by 3 bases, 7 bases remained unmatched. The germline V gene encodes CDR1 SGHRS and CDR2 YFSETQ. The CDR3 runs 17 residues. The sequenced part of the CDR3 DNA is TGCGCCAGCAGCTCCCCGACTAGCGGGAGTCTCTACAATGAG. Translation: CASSSPTSGSLYNE. The full CDR3 protein reads CASSSPTSGSLYNEQFF. Drawing the rest from reference TRBV5-1 and TRBJ2-1, the complete variable domain is KAGVTQTPRYLIKTRGQQVTLSCSPISGHRSVSWYQQTPGQGLQFLFEYFSETQRNKGNFPGRFSGRQFSNSRSEMNVSTLELGDSALYLCASSSPTSGSLYNEQFFGPGTRLTVL.

CDR3 loop: CSASIVSSGTNYGYTF. The covered CDR3 bases are TGCAGTGCTTCAATAGTAAGCTCGGGGACTAACTATGGC. This chain uses TRBV20-1 with TRBJ1-2, with D uncertain. Read coverage stops 3 residues before the CDR3 terminus; the germline J gene supplies the remainder. Between the trimmed V and J ends, which lost 5 bases and 0 bases, there was a span of 19 bases. The CDR3 contains 16 residues. Germline CDR1 reads DFQATT; CDR2 reads SNEGSKA (reference sequence).

As for this clone: The read terminates 3 residues before the CDR3 end, so the remaining end is supplied by the germline J gene. The genes are TRBV20-1 and TRBJ2-1, with a possible D match to TRBD2 (7 bases). The V end lost 0 bases, the J end lost 3 bases, and 18 bases lay between the germline ends. The length of the CDR3 is 17 residues. CDR1 is DFQATT and CDR2 is SNEGSKA in the germline V gene (reference sequence). The sequenced part of the CDR3 DNA is TGCAGTGCTAGAGATGTTATGGGGGCTAGCGGCTACAATGAG. It is translated as CSARDVMGASGYNE. The full CDR3 sequence reads CSARDVMGASGYNEQFF.

As concerns this clone: Read coverage stops 3 residues before the CDR3 terminus; the germline J gene supplies the remainder. This chain links TRBV29-1 with TRBJ2-5, with TRBD2 matching over 8 bases. J gave up 5 bases and V 5 bases, and 19 bases lay outside the gene matches. Germline V gives CDR1 SQVTM, CDR2 ANQGSEA. The CDR3 is 17 amino acids. The CDR3 here is CSVTLLAGGSGLETQYF. Partial CDR3 DNA: TGCAGCGTTACCCTTCTTGCGGGGGGCTCGGGACTTGAGACC.

On this clone: The CDR3 end falls 3 residues outside the read, so it is completed with the germline J gene. The V call is TRBV7-9, the J call TRBJ2-7; D not resolved. Germline values: CDR1 SEHNR, CDR2 FQNEAQ (reference sequence). The V and J ends lost 1 base and 5 bases respectively, with 6 bases between them. This CDR3 contains 12 residues. The CDR3 bases that were read are TGTGCCAGCAGCTTAGGTGGCCACGAG. It is translated as CASSLGGHE. The CDR3 in its entirety is CASSLGGHEQYF.

In the case of this clone: The read ends 3 residues shy of where the CDR3 ends; the end is completed using the germline J gene. Other nucleotide sequences in the sample specify the same CDR3. The rearrangement links TRBV19 to TRBJ2-1; TRBD2 matches at 10 bases. From germline, CDR1 is LNHDA and CDR2 SQIVND (reference sequence). The junction had 6 bases not matched to a gene; V was cut back by 3 bases and J by 7 bases. The CDR3 spans 15 residues. This CDR3 is CASSILAGAENEQFF. Partial CDR3 DNA: TGTGCCAGTAGTATTCTAGCGGGAGCAGAAAATGAG. Full variable domain (remainder filled in from reference TRBV19 and TRBJ2-1): DGGITQSPKYLFRKEGQNVTLSCEQNLNHDAMYWYRQDPGQGLRLIYYSQIVNDFQKGDIAEGYSVSREKKESFPLTVTSAQKNPTAFYLCASSILAGAENEQFFGPGTRLTVL.